Given below is one T cell receptor (beta chain) in context. The same CDR3 can be traced to other DNA sequences in this sample. The data were obtained in a study of blood T cell repertoires in COVID-19. The wider study: PBMCs, B-cell-depleted T cells, or T cells provided the cDNA or gDNA that made up the material.

The CDR3 covers 15 residues. With V trimmed by 4 bases and J by 1 base, 6 bases remained unmatched. Germline CDR1 is MNHEY and CDR2 is SVGAGI. Seattle-derived patients entered the study during active infection and were followed longitudinally. Per the study methods: For nucleated cells, counts were estimated from reference gene primer amplification. TCRdb's copy holds only in-frame clones and misses some; the assay was immunoSEQ multiplex PCR. From that table come the V and J calls and clone size; the DNA was used to work out D and trimming. The sample holds about 390,000 clones, 80% to 90% seen once.

The sequenced sample was peripheral blood. This clonotype was obtained from a woman aged 55 to 70 with COVID-19, enrolled during active disease. The V call is TRBV6-5, the J call TRBJ1-2; TRBD1 matches at 7 bases. In DNA form, the CDR3 reads TGTGCCAGCAGTTCTCCAGGACAGGTTAACTATGGCTACACCTTC. Protein sequence: CASSSPGQVNYGYTF.